Following are 30 T cell receptor beta chains from one sample sequenced in a study of blood T cell repertoires in COVID-19. Sequencing was performed with immunoSEQ multiplex PCR; in TCRdb, only in-frame clones are kept and a portion is missing. Among some 180,000 clones listed, about four fifths were seen once. What was sequenced was peripheral blood. The receptor set was obtained from a woman in her thirties or forties with COVID-19, enrolled during active disease.

V usage is TRBV19 and J usage is TRBJ2-5; D gene ambiguous. Trimming removed 5 bases from V and 5 bases from J, with 12 bases in between. The CDR3 runs to 13 residues. Germline CDR1 is LNHDA and CDR2 is SQIVND (reference sequence). Here the CDR3 reads CASSVVPRETQYF. Here the CDR3 DNA reads TGTGCCAGTAGTGTGGTACCACGGGAGACCCAGTACTTC.

The chain uses TRBV13 and TRBJ2-3, with D tentatively TRBD1 (6 bases). CDR1 is PRHDT, CDR2 FYEKMQ, per germline (reference sequence). The CDR3 is 14 amino acids. The V end was cut by 3 bases, the J end by 4 bases, with 11 bases between. The CDR3 spells CASSLSRGADTQYF. The CDR3 DNA reads TGTGCCAGCAGCTTGAGCAGGGGTGCAGATACGCAGTATTTT.

This chain connects TRBV29-1 to TRBJ1-1, with a possible D match to TRBD1 (6 bases). V was pared by 6 bases and J by 10 bases, with 15 bases between. The CDR3 extends over 11 amino acids. Germline values: CDR1 SQVTM, CDR2 ANQGSEA. The CDR3 DNA reads TGCAGCGTGGGGGCCTCACGGGGAGCTTTCTTT. It specifies CSVGASRGAFF.

The chain is built from TRBV12-3 or TRBV12-4 and TRBJ1-1; 8 bases map to TRBD1. The CDR3 has 13 amino acids. The V segment lost 6 bases and the J segment 5 bases; nucleotides outside the gene matches: 5. CDR3 in amino acids: CASRDREGTEAFF. In DNA form, the CDR3 reads TGTGCCAGCAGGGACAGGGAGGGGACTGAAGCTTTCTTT.

The chain links TRBV30 to TRBJ1-1; the D is unclear. CDR3 length: 13 amino acids. Looked up from germline, CDR1 is GTSNPN and CDR2 is SVGIG (reference sequence). Trimming left V 2 bases short and J 11 bases short, with 18 bases between. CDR3 DNA: TGTGCCTGGAGTCGAGGGCAAGGTGTGGCCGCTTTCTTT. Protein: CAWSRGQGVAAFF.

The rearrangement uses TRBV25-1 and TRBJ2-1; 12 nucleotides align to TRBD2. This CDR3 comprises 16 residues. V lost 3 bases to trimming and J lost 10 bases; unmatched junction nucleotides: 10. CDR1 is MGHDK, CDR2 SYGVNS, per germline. CDR3 nucleotides: TGTGCCAGCAGTGATTCGAGACTAGCGGGAGTGCGGGAGCAGTTCTTC. Amino acids: CASSDSRLAGVREQFF.

This clone was observed once. This chain connects TRBV11-2 to TRBJ2-5; TRBD2 matches 14 bases. The germline V gene has CDR1 SGHAT and CDR2 FQNNGV. The CDR3 is 17 amino acids. J was trimmed by 5 bases and V by 1 base; bases with no gene match: 6. This CDR3 reads CASSLGTGLAGDETQYF. The CDR3 DNA reads TGTGCCAGCAGCTTAGGCACGGGACTAGCGGGAGATGAGACCCAGTACTTC.

In its sample, this clone was seen once. V is TRBV2 and J is TRBJ2-3, with 10 nucleotides matching TRBD2. Germline V gene data show CDR1 as SNHLY and CDR2 as FYNNEI. V lost 4 bases and J lost 5; bases outside the gene matches: 6. This CDR3 has 15 residues. The CDR3 bases are TGTGCCAGCAGTGGTAACCTAGCGGGAGTAGATACGCAGTATTTT. It is translated as CASSGNLAGVDTQYF.

The V gene is TRBV5-1, the J gene TRBJ1-3; tentatively, D is TRBD1 (6 bases). CDR1 and CDR2 (germline): SGHRS, YFSETQ. Trimming removed 3 bases at V and 4 bases at J, with 8 bases between. The CDR3 extends over 13 amino acids. The CDR3 spells CASSSGTGNTIYF. CDR3 nucleotides: TGCGCCAGCAGCTCCGGGACAGGAAACACCATATATTTT.

V is TRBV6-5 and J is TRBJ2-5; 9 nucleotides match TRBD2. The germline V gene encodes CDR1 MNHEY and CDR2 SVGAGI. J gave up 7 bases and V 8 bases, and 8 bases lay outside the gene matches. CDR3 length equals 13 residues. Written as DNA, the CDR3 is TGTGCCAGCTGGGCGGGGGGGCCAGGGACCCAGTACTTC. Its protein product is CASWAGGPGTQYF.

The chain couples TRBV13 to TRBJ2-1; D remains unclear. V lost 3 bases, J lost 3 bases, and 12 bases lay in between. This CDR3 contains 15 residues. Germline V gives CDR1 PRHDT, CDR2 FYEKMQ (reference sequence). CDR3 nucleotides: TGTGCCAGCAGCTTCGGCGGAACATTCTACAATGAGCAGTTCTTC. It translates to CASSFGGTFYNEQFF.

The chain employs TRBV4-1 and TRBJ2-2; TRBD1 is a possible D gene (6 bases). Germline-derived CDR1 and CDR2 are MGHRA and YSYEKL. Trimming took off 2 bases at V and 4 bases at J, with 11 bases between the two ends. The CDR3 contains 15 residues. The CDR3 protein is CASSQRDTLTGELFF. The CDR3 nucleotides read TGCGCCAGCAGCCAACGGGACACTCTCACCGGGGAGCTGTTTTTT.

DNA for the CDR3: TGCGCCAGCAGCTTGTCGCGGGCTAACTATGGCTACACCTTC. Translation: CASSLSRANYGYTF. The chain employs TRBV5-1 and TRBJ1-2, with no clear D. V lost 1 base and J lost 0, with 7 bases in between. CDR1 and CDR2 (germline): SGHRS, YFSETQ. CDR3 length: 14 residues.

The V and J genes are TRBV30 and TRBJ2-7; D might be TRBD2 (5 bases). The V and J ends lost 4 bases and 5 bases respectively, with 18 bases between them. This CDR3 spans 14 amino acids. Germline-derived CDR1 and CDR2 are GTSNPN and SVGIG (reference sequence). CDR3 loop: CAWTTPGGFNEQYF. The CDR3 DNA is TGTGCCTGGACCACCCCCGGCGGGTTCAACGAGCAGTACTTC.

The CDR3: CASSPRRGVNTEAFF. The DNA of the CDR3 is TGTGCCAGCAGTCCCCGTCGGGGGGTGAACACTGAAGCTTTCTTT. The chain links TRBV27 to TRBJ1-1, with D possibly matching TRBD1 (5 bases). The CDR3 sequence is 15 residues long. Germline lookup yields CDR1 MNHEY and CDR2 SMNVEV (reference sequence). V lost 5 bases and J lost 0, with 13 bases in between.

J is TRBJ2-1 and V is TRBV6-4; TRBD1 is a possible D gene (7 bases). Trimming took 2 bases from V and 8 from J, leaving 16 bases between them. In germline, CDR1 is MRHNA, CDR2 SNTAGT. This CDR3 spans 15 amino acids. CDR3 in amino acids: CASSDEGAGSHEQFF. In DNA, the CDR3 is TGTGCCAGCAGTGACGAGGGGGCGGGAAGTCATGAGCAGTTCTTC.

DNA of the CDR3: TGTGCCAGCACCGACCGGGGGTTCGGAACTGAAGCTTTCTTT. Translated: CASTDRGFGTEAFF. The chain combines TRBV2 with TRBJ1-1; D possibly corresponds to TRBD1 (5 bases). Germline values: CDR1 SNHLY, CDR2 FYNNEI. Trimming left V 7 bases short and J 5 bases short, with 17 bases between. This CDR3 comprises 14 residues.

V is TRBV7-2 and J is TRBJ2-3; 7 nucleotides line up with TRBD2. The germline gives CDR1 SGHTA, CDR2 FQGNSA. This CDR3 spans 13 amino acids. V lost 8 bases and J lost 6; bases outside the gene matches: 8. The CDR3 protein is CASGGGSVDTQYF. As DNA, the CDR3 is TGTGCCAGCGGGGGGGGTAGCGTGGATACGCAGTATTTT.

The genes are TRBV2 and TRBJ1-1, with 7 bases identical to TRBD1. Germline V gives CDR1 SNHLY, CDR2 FYNNEI. This CDR3 region has 15 residues. The junction had 2 bases not matched to a gene; V was cut back by 0 bases and J by 1 base. The DNA for the CDR3 is TGTGCCAGCAGTGAAGCAGGGACAGCGAACACTGAAGCTTTCTTT. Its translation is CASSEAGTANTEAFF.

This chain links TRBV30 with TRBJ1-5; D gene uncertain. The germline V gene encodes CDR1 GTSNPN and CDR2 SVGIG (reference sequence). V was cut by 3 bases and J by 2 bases, with 14 bases left in between. The CDR3 extends over 15 amino acids. The CDR3 is CAWSQVGRGNQPQHF. In nucleotides, the CDR3 is TGTGCCTGGAGCCAAGTTGGGCGAGGCAATCAGCCCCAGCATTTT.

This clone was seen a single time. The V gene is TRBV19, the J gene TRBJ1-1; 9 bases match TRBD1. CDR3 length: 14 amino acids. CDR1 and CDR2 (germline): LNHDA, SQIVND (reference sequence). The V segment lost 4 bases and the J segment 5 bases; nucleotides outside the gene matches: 5. The CDR3: CASSTQGAGTEAFF. The CDR3 DNA is TGTGCCAGTAGTACACAGGGGGCAGGAACTGAAGCTTTCTTT. The full variable domain, with the rest looked up from reference TRBV19 and TRBJ1-1, is DGGITQSPKYLFRKEGQNVTLSCEQNLNHDAMYWYRQDPGQGLRLIYYSQIVNDFQKGDIAEGYSVSREKKESFPLTVTSAQKNPTAFYLCASSTQGAGTEAFFGQGTRLTVV.

The J gene is TRBJ2-1, the V gene TRBV10-2; D might be TRBD1 (5 bases). This CDR3 is built from 14 residues. Germline V lookup: CDR1 WSHSY, CDR2 SAAADI. Between the trimmed V and J ends, which lost 0 bases and 4 bases, there was a span of 7 bases. CDR3 sequence reads: CASSESQGYNEQFF. CDR3 bases: TGCGCCAGCAGTGAGTCCCAGGGATACAATGAGCAGTTCTTC.

The chain is built from TRBV25-1 and TRBJ1-6; possible D gene TRBD1, 5 bases. There are 14 residues in the CDR3. Germline-derived CDR1 and CDR2 are MGHDK and SYGVNS. V lost 6 bases and J 8 bases, leaving 14 bases between the germline ends. The CDR3 region is CASSLGGADSPLHF. In DNA form, the CDR3 reads TGTGCCAGCAGCCTCGGAGGGGCGGATTCACCCCTCCACTTT.

The rearrangement links TRBV19 to TRBJ2-2, with 10 bases that match TRBD1. The CDR3 is 16 amino acids. Germline V lookup: CDR1 LNHDA, CDR2 SQIVND (reference sequence). Trimming cost V 1 base and J 6 bases; bases outside gene matches: 5. CDR3 DNA sequence: TGTGCCAGTAGTATAGGACAGGGGGCCGTAGCCGGGGAGCTGTTTTTT. Its translation: CASSIGQGAVAGELFF.

A few counts support this clone. V is TRBV6-1 and J is TRBJ1-2; TRBD1 aligns across 7 bases. The CDR3 has 13 residues. The germline CDR1 and CDR2 sequences are MNHNS and SASEGT. Trimming took 1 base from V and 5 from J; bases not matched to a gene: 1. The CDR3 sequence is CASSEGQGYGYTF. The CDR3 region has the DNA TGTGCCAGCAGTGAAGGACAGGGTTATGGCTACACCTTC.

About this clone: The same CDR3 arises from other DNA sequences in this sample as well. The rearrangement links TRBV19 to TRBJ2-3; D might be TRBD1 (6 bases). The CDR3 length is 15 residues. Germline V gene sequence: CDR1 LNHDA, CDR2 SQIVND (reference sequence). Trimming pared 8 bases from V and 3 bases from J, leaving 18 bases between. This CDR3 reads CASSKTGGGTDTQYF. DNA for the CDR3: TGTGCCAGTTCCAAGACAGGAGGTGGGACAGATACGCAGTATTTT.

This chain joins TRBV19 and TRBJ1-5, with D unresolved. The CDR3 runs 13 residues. Trimming stripped 6 bases from V and 4 bases from J, with 10 bases between. The germline V gene encodes CDR1 LNHDA and CDR2 SQIVND (reference sequence). The CDR3 sequence is CASSLRGNQPQHF. The DNA for the CDR3 is TGTGCCAGTAGCCTACGGGGAAATCAGCCCCAGCATTTT.

This chain uses TRBV3-1 (or the pseudogene TRBV3-2) with TRBJ2-5; 9 bases are a match to TRBD2. The CDR3 runs 15 residues. Germline CDR1 and CDR2: LGHDT and YNNKEL (reference sequence). Losses at the gene ends were 1 base for V and 1 base for J; bases not matched to a gene: 1. CDR3 sequence (DNA): TGTGCCAGCAGCCAAGGCGGGGGGGCCCAAGAGACCCAGTACTTC. Amino acid sequence: CASSQGGGAQETQYF.

This chain links TRBV7-9 with TRBJ2-6; D is uncertain. V was shortened by 6 bases and J by 1 base, with 4 bases between the two germline ends. The CDR3 contains 13 residues. Germline V CDR1 and CDR2: SEHNR, FQNEAQ (reference sequence). CDR3 amino acids: CASSYSGANVLTF. The CDR3 region has the DNA TGTGCCAGCAGTTATTCTGGGGCCAACGTCCTGACTTTC.

V is TRBV18 and J is TRBJ1-2, with 7 bases that match TRBD1. Germline CDR1 is KGHSH and CDR2 is LQKENI. J lost 5 bases, V lost 3 bases, and 9 bases had no gene match. This CDR3 spans 15 amino acids. The CDR3 here is CASSPGQSRKYGYTF. DNA of the CDR3: TGTGCCAGCTCACCGGGACAGTCAAGAAAGTATGGCTACACCTTC.